Listed below are T cell receptor beta chains from one sample, sequenced in a study of beta chain features in type 1 diabetes. Profiling relied on immunoSEQ multiplex PCR, and the TCRdb table lists in-frame clones only, not all of them. The repertoire holds around 400,000 clones, with less than 15% as singletons. The sequencing sample was made of naive CD4+ T cells from blood. The receptor source for this set is a woman younger than 30 in good health. Each CDR3 is given with its conserved first and last residue. A D gene is named only where the DNA matches it firmly. The listing skips clone size in some rows; elsewhere it reads once, few, many or a size class.

j_call	v_call	d_call	clone_size	cdr3_nt	cdr3_aa
TRBJ2-7	TRBV5-4	TRBD2	.	TGTGCCAGCAGCTTGTCGGTAGCGGGGGGCTACGAGCAGTACTTC	CASSLSVAGGYEQYF
TRBJ2-5	TRBV28	.	few	TGTGCCAGCAGTTTCCAGGGGGAGACCCAGTACTTC	CASSFQGETQYF
TRBJ1-5	TRBV2	.	.	TGTGCCAGCGGCGCACAGGGTATGCGGCAGCCCCAGCATTTT	CASGAQGMRQPQHF
TRBJ2-7	TRBV2	TRBD1	few	TGTGCCAGCAGTCCGGGACAGGGGACGGAAGAGCAGTACTTC	CASSPGQGTEEQYF
TRBJ2-2	TRBV4-3	.	.	TGCGCCAGCAGACGGGACTCGAACACCGGGGAGCTGTTTTTT	CASRRDSNTGELFF
TRBJ2-7	TRBV28	.	.	TGTGCCAGCAGCCAAGACAGCCCCTACGAGCAGTACTTC	CASSQDSPYEQYF
TRBJ1-1	TRBV29-1	TRBD1	.	TGCAGCGTTGAAGGACAGGGGATGAACACTGAAGCTTTCTTT	CSVEGQGMNTEAFF
TRBJ1-5	TRBV29-1	.	few	TGCAGCGCAGGAGGTACTAGCAATCAGCCCCAGCATTTT	CSAGGTSNQPQHF
TRBJ1-4	TRBV5-4	.	.	TGTGCCAGCAGCTTACAGGGTCGTCATGAAAAACTGTTTTTT	CASSLQGRHEKLFF
TRBJ2-1	TRBV7-8	.	few	TGTGCCAGCAGCGTTAAGACTCATAGCTCCTACAATGAGCAGTTCTTC	CASSVKTHSSYNEQFF
TRBJ1-1	TRBV10-3	.	.	TGTGCCATCAGTGAGAATCGGGGTGAAGCTTTCTTT	CAISENRGEAFF
TRBJ2-7	TRBV11-1	.	few	TGTGCCAGCAGCCCATCAGAGGTCTCCTACGAGCAGTACTTC	CASSPSEVSYEQYF
TRBJ2-2	TRBV11-3	.	.	TGTGCCAGCAGCCCCCGACTAGACACCGGGGAGCTGTTTTTT	CASSPRLDTGELFF
TRBJ2-5	TRBV28	.	few	TGTGCCAGCAGAAAAAACGGACTGCTTTGGTACTTC	CASRKNGLLWYF
TRBJ1-4	TRBV29-1	.	.	TGCAGCGTTGCCGGGTCCCCCGGCAACGAAAAACTGTTTTTT	CSVAGSPGNEKLFF
TRBJ2-1	TRBV28	.	few	TGTGCCAGCAGTTTGACTCGCCACTCCTACAATGAGCAGTTCTTC	CASSLTRHSYNEQFF
TRBJ1-1	TRBV6-5	.	.	TGTGCCAGCCGGGAATACACTGAAGCTTTCTTT	CASREYTEAFF
TRBJ2-1	TRBV27	TRBD1	few	TGTGCCAGCAGCTACAGGGGGAATGAGCAGTTCTTC	CASSYRGNEQFF
TRBJ2-1	TRBV28	TRBD2	few	TGTGCCAGCAGTTCCCGGACTAGGTTGCCCCTCAATGGGCAGTTCTTC	CASSSRTRLPLNGQFF
TRBJ2-3	TRBV6-6	TRBD1	.	TGTGCCAGCAGCCTCACAGGGGCAGATACGCAGTATTTT	CASSLTGADTQYF
TRBJ2-7	TRBV30	.	.	TGTGCCTGGAGTAAAGGGGATTACGAGCAGTACTTC	CAWSKGDYEQYF
TRBJ1-5	TRBV2	TRBD1	.	TGTGCCAGCCGGCACGGAGGGGACAGGGGGTATTATAGCAATCAGCCCCAGCATTTT	CASRHGGDRGYYSNQPQHF
TRBJ2-7	TRBV30	TRBD1	.	TGTGCCTGGAGTCCAAGGACAGGCTTTTACGAGCAGTACTTC	CAWSPRTGFYEQYF
TRBJ2-1	TRBV28	TRBD2	few	TGTGCCAGCATTTGGACCTTTGGCGGGAGGCAAACCGACAATGAGCAGTTCTTC	CASIWTFGGRQTDNEQFF
TRBJ1-1	TRBV30	TRBD1	.	TGTGCCTGGAGCAAACAGGGGGACGCTGAAGCTTTCTTT	CAWSKQGDAEAFF
TRBJ2-1	TRBV29-1	.	.	TGCAGCGTTGAAGAATTTAGGGGTAATGAGCAGTTCTTC	CSVEEFRGNEQFF
TRBJ2-5	TRBV9	TRBD2	.	TGTGCCAGCAGCGTGGGTAGCGGGAGTAGACAAGAGACCCAGTACTTC	CASSVGSGSRQETQYF
TRBJ2-1	TRBV7-3	.	few	TGTGCCAGCACCCCCTCCGGGGACACCAGGTACAATGAGCAGTTCTTC	CASTPSGDTRYNEQFF
TRBJ2-1	TRBV25-1	.	few	TGTGCCAGCAGTGAGGTAGGCGGCCACAATGAGCAGTTCTTC	CASSEVGGHNEQFF
TRBJ2-1	TRBV30	.	.	TGTGCCTGGAGTGGGGCAGCTTACAATGAGCAGTTCTTC	CAWSGAAYNEQFF
TRBJ2-3	TRBV7-2	TRBD2	.	TGTGCCAGCAGTCGGTGGGAGGGAACGCAGTATTTT	CASSRWEGTQYF
TRBJ1-1	TRBV29-1	TRBD1	few	TGCAGCGGCCGAAACCTACAGGGGGCGAACACTGAAGCTTTCTTT	CSGRNLQGANTEAFF
TRBJ1-5	TRBV4-1	.	.	TGCGCCAGCAGCCAAGGAGGTGCAACGGGTCAGCCCCAGCATTTT	CASSQGGATGQPQHF
TRBJ2-3	TRBV9	TRBD2	.	TGTGCCAGCAGCCCCGTGGGACTAGCGGAGCAGTATTTT	CASSPVGLAEQYF
TRBJ1-1	TRBV15	.	.	TGTGCCACCAGCAAATACAGGGAGAACACTGAAGCTTTCTTT	CATSKYRENTEAFF
TRBJ2-7	TRBV2	TRBD1	.	TGTGCCAGCAGTGAAGCGGGACAGTGGGTCTCCTACGAGCAGTACTTC	CASSEAGQWVSYEQYF
TRBJ2-2	TRBV7-3	TRBD1	.	TGTGCCAGCAGCTTACCGACAGGGGGAGTAAACACCGGGGAGCTGTTTTTT	CASSLPTGGVNTGELFF
TRBJ2-1	TRBV30	.	once	TGTGCCTGGAGCGGCCCGGGGGTCGACAATGAGCAGTTCTTC	CAWSGPGVDNEQFF
TRBJ1-5	TRBV4-2	.	few	TGTGCCAGCAACCTTATAGGGGCTCGGCAGCCCCAGCATTTT	CASNLIGARQPQHF
TRBJ1-6	TRBV7-9	.	.	TGTGCCAGCAGCTCAGGGAATTCACCCCTCCACTTT	CASSSGNSPLHF
TRBJ1-4	TRBV18	TRBD1	.	TGTGCCAGCTCGCAGGGGGCCGGAGGTGAAAAACTGTTTTTT	CASSQGAGGEKLFF
TRBJ2-5	TRBV29-1	.	few	TGCAGCGTCGACGGGTTGGCAGAGACCCAGTACTTC	CSVDGLAETQYF
TRBJ2-3	TRBV28	.	.	TGTGCCAGCAGTTTGAAACAGATTAGCACAGATACGCAGTATTTT	CASSLKQISTDTQYF
TRBJ2-1	TRBV7-2	TRBD2	few	TGTGCCAGCAGCCAAGATAGCGGGAGTTTGGGCTATGAGCAGTTCTTC	CASSQDSGSLGYEQFF